The next 8 T cell receptor beta chains were all read from a single sample in a study of beta chain features in type 1 diabetes. Reverse transcription of all isolated RNA meant that expressed TCRB transcripts were sequenced. TCRdb's copy holds only in-frame clones and misses some; the assay was immunoSEQ multiplex PCR. The profile shows 90,000 to 110,000 clones, 40% of them singletons. The sequencing input was stem cell memory CD4+ T cells from blood. The receptors originated from a woman in her late teens or twenties in good health.

CDR3 DNA: TGTGCCATAGAAGGAGGACAGTTCGGGCAGTACTTC. Its translation: CAIEGGQFGQYF. The chain has TRBV10-3 and TRBJ2-7; possible D gene TRBD1, 6 bases. CDR1 ENHRY and CDR2 SYGVKD come from the germline V gene. Between the trimmed V and J ends, which lost 9 bases and 9 bases, there was a span of 18 bases. The CDR3 contains 12 residues.

This chain connects TRBV11-2 to TRBJ2-1; possible D gene TRBD2, 6 bases. In germline, CDR1 is SGHAT, CDR2 FQNNGV. The ends were cut back, 2 bases at V and 2 bases at J, with 10 bases in the middle. The CDR3 runs 15 residues. CDR3 loop: CASSLTGVTYNEQFF. The CDR3 DNA follows: TGTGCCAGCAGCTTAACGGGAGTAACCTACAATGAGCAGTTCTTC.

This clone appeared a few times. The chain recombines TRBV11-2 with TRBJ2-1, with 7 bases that match TRBD2. Germline-derived CDR1 and CDR2 are SGHAT and FQNNGV. This CDR3 comprises 16 residues. V dropped 1 base and J dropped 6; count of bases not matched to a gene: 9. The CDR3 sequence is CASSLGGSWGGNEQFF. In DNA, the CDR3 is TGTGCCAGCAGCTTAGGTGGCTCGTGGGGGGGCAATGAGCAGTTCTTC.

As DNA, the CDR3 is TGCGCCAGCAGCTTGGTTCTAGCGGGAGCGGACACCGGGGAGCTGTTTTTT. It is translated as CASSLVLAGADTGELFF. The V call is TRBV5-1, the J call TRBJ2-2; TRBD2 aligns across 10 bases. CDR3 length: 17 amino acids. After removal of 0 bases from V and 3 bases from J, the junction contained 5 bases not matched to a gene. Per the germline V gene, CDR1 is SGHRS and CDR2 is YFSETQ.

CDR3 loop: CASSPRGPDAGNTIYF. In DNA form, the CDR3 reads TGTGCCAGCAGTCCGAGGGGGCCGGACGCTGGAAACACCATATATTTT. The chain is built from TRBV27 and TRBJ1-3; 7 nucleotides match TRBD1. Germline CDR1 MNHEY, CDR2 SMNVEV (reference sequence). V was clipped by 5 bases and J by 2 bases; unmatched bases: 9. The CDR3 contains 16 residues.

The chain links TRBV14 to TRBJ2-7; 10 positions match TRBD2. CDR1 and CDR2 (germline): SGHDN, FVKESK. The length of the CDR3 is 15 residues. Losses at the gene ends were 4 bases for V and 2 bases for J; bases not matched to a gene: 5. The CDR3 protein is CASSPYLAGAYEQYF. The CDR3 DNA sequence: TGTGCCAGCAGCCCATACCTAGCGGGGGCCTACGAGCAGTACTTC.

This chain uses TRBV30 with TRBJ2-7; a weak D match, TRBD1 (6 bases). The CDR3 consists of 12 residues. V gave up 4 bases and J gave up 3 bases, with 10 bases separating them. CDR1 and CDR2 from the germline V gene are GTSNPN and SVGIG (reference sequence). DNA of the CDR3: TGTGCCTGGAATCTACAGGGCTACGAGCAGTACTTC. As protein: CAWNLQGYEQYF. The complete variable domain, with remaining parts taken from reference TRBV30 and TRBJ2-7, reads SQTIHQWPATLVQPVGSPLSLECTVEGTSNPNLYWYRQAAGRGLQLLFYSVGIGQISSEVPQNLSASRPQDRQFILSSKKLLLSDSGFYLCAWNLQGYEQYFGPGTRLTVT.

This chain links TRBV25-1 with TRBJ1-2; 10 nucleotides align to TRBD1. This CDR3 has 15 residues. J gave up 4 bases and V 0 bases, and 2 bases lay outside the gene matches. Germline V lookup: CDR1 MGHDK, CDR2 SYGVNS. CDR3 in DNA: TGTGCCAGCAGTGAATACGGGACAGGGGTCTATGGCTACACCTTC. This codes for CASSEYGTGVYGYTF.